These 15 T cell receptor beta chains share one sample of origin, sequenced in a study of metastatic and nonmetastatic thyroid tumors (dated by TCRdb to about 2020). The library was produced with PCR. Instrument used: Illumina HiSeq 4000. TCRdb reprocessed the public reads (quality trimming at Q25 with fastp, clone calling with MiXCR) and kept in-frame beta chains. This sample lists tens of thousands of clones; approximately 32% were detected once. The ten largest clones take up 6% to 8% of the sample. None of the patients had been given any treatment before thyroid surgery. Sequences were obtained from blood. These receptors were obtained from a female donor with papillary thyroid cancer or a benign thyroid nodule (not recorded which). Some clones in this sample may be carry-over from other donors' samples.

This clone was recorded at least ten times. The chain combines TRBV19 with TRBJ2-3, with 12 bases fitting TRBD2. Trimming at V came to 6 bases and at J to 4 bases, leaving 5 bases not matched to a gene. Per germline, CDR1 LNHDA and CDR2 SQIVND (reference sequence). The CDR3 extends over 15 amino acids. The CDR3 bases are TGTGCCAGTAGGACTAGCGGGAGCTCATCAGATACGCAGTATTTT. It yields the protein CASRTSGSSSDTQYF.

This clone was detected ten times or more. V gene TRBV12-3 or TRBV12-4 combines with J gene TRBJ1-1, with D possibly being TRBD1 (5 bases). The CDR3 is 11 amino acids. Trimming took 7 bases from V and 6 from J, leaving 9 bases between them. The DNA for the CDR3 is TGTGCCAGCACCGGCAGGGCTGAAGCTTTCTTT. It specifies CASTGRAEAFF.

Ten or more counts support this clone. The V gene is TRBV5-1, the J gene TRBJ1-3; D unclear. Germline V gene lookup returns CDR1 SGHRS and CDR2 YFSETQ. Trimming stripped 0 bases from V and 8 bases from J, with 9 bases between. CDR3 length: 13 amino acids. The CDR3 region is CASSLASKDTIYF. DNA of the CDR3: TGCGCCAGCAGCTTGGCCAGTAAGGACACCATATATTTT.

The chain recombines TRBV5-1 with TRBJ2-5; D call uncertain. The V end was cut by 3 bases, the J end by 5 bases, with 14 bases between. The CDR3 contains 14 residues. Germline values: CDR1 SGHRS, CDR2 YFSETQ. The CDR3 DNA reads as TGCGCCAGCAGCTCCGGGTCTGGTGAGGAGACCCAGTACTTC. Amino acid sequence: CASSSGSGEETQYF.

This clone is medium-sized in the sample. The chain couples TRBV6-4 to TRBJ1-6; no clear D. This CDR3 spans 13 amino acids. Germline V gene sequence: CDR1 MRHNA, CDR2 SNTAGT. Trimming stripped 2 bases from V and 5 bases from J, with 4 bases between. CDR3 DNA sequence: TGTGCCAGCAGTGACAGGGATAATTCACCCCTCCACTTT. It translates to CASSDRDNSPLHF.

By frequency in the sample, this clone is medium-sized (0.01 to 0.1%). The chain combines TRBV20-1 with TRBJ2-3; the match to TRBD2 covers 12 bases. Germline V gene sequence: CDR1 DFQATT, CDR2 SNEGSKA (reference sequence). J lost 1 base, V lost 1 base, and 6 bases had no gene match. The CDR3 sequence is 17 residues long. The CDR3 DNA reads TGCAGTGCTAGAGGGCTAGCGGGGGGGCATGGCACAGATACGCAGTATTTT. It specifies CSARGLAGGHGTDTQYF.

This clone was observed at least ten times. CDR3 sequence (DNA): TGCAGTGCCACCCCGGGACAGGGAATCGGCATTCAGTACTTC. This sequence encodes CSATPGQGIGIQYF. The chain has TRBV20-1 and TRBJ2-4, with 9 bases matching TRBD1. Trimming removed 6 bases from V and 9 bases from J; junction bases left unmatched: 12. Germline loops: CDR1 DFQATT, CDR2 SNEGSKA (reference sequence). This CDR3 contains 14 residues.

This clone has ten or more counts. The chain links TRBV9 to TRBJ1-6; 8 bases agree with TRBD1. The germline V gene has CDR1 SGDLS and CDR2 YYNGEE. This CDR3 region has 15 residues. J gave up 9 bases and V 4 bases, and 9 bases lay outside the gene matches. As DNA, the CDR3 is TGTGCCAGCAGCCCTACTGGACAGGGTAGTTCACCCCTCCACTTT. As protein: CASSPTGQGSSPLHF.

In its sample, this clone was seen a few times. This rearrangement joins TRBV28 to TRBJ2-7, with 7 nucleotides matching TRBD1. J was trimmed by 3 bases and V by 3 bases; bases with no gene match: 5. The CDR3 is made up of 14 amino acids. Germline V gene sequence: CDR1 MDHEN, CDR2 SYDVKM. CDR3 loop: CASSFNGQDYEQYF. The CDR3 bases are TGTGCCAGCAGTTTTAACGGACAGGACTACGAGCAGTACTTC.

This clone was seen at least ten times. This rearrangement joins TRBV20-1 to TRBJ2-6, with D unresolved. V lost 5 bases and J 1 base, leaving 6 bases between the germline ends. There are 13 residues in the CDR3. Germline CDR1 reads DFQATT; CDR2 reads SNEGSKA (reference sequence). As DNA, the CDR3 is TGCAGTGCTGCCGTGTCTGGGGCCAACGTCCTGACTTTC. Its protein is CSAAVSGANVLTF.

The V gene is TRBV20-1, the J gene TRBJ2-3, with D perhaps matching TRBD2 (6 bases). Deletions cut 5 bases from V and 2 bases from J, with 11 bases between. Germline lookup yields CDR1 DFQATT and CDR2 SNEGSKA (reference sequence). This CDR3 has 13 amino acids. The CDR3 protein is CSAPREFTDTQYF. The CDR3, as DNA: TGCAGTGCTCCCCGGGAGTTCACAGATACGCAGTATTTT.

As concerns this clone: At one end the junction does not follow the germline gene, possibly because of a read error. V is TRBV7-3 and J is TRBJ2-1; no clear D. Germline CDR1 and CDR2: SGHTA and FQGTGA. The CDR3 loop spans 15 amino acids. The CDR3: CASSRGRDEGNEPFF. The CDR3 nucleotides read TGTGCCAGCAGCCGTGGACGAGATGAAGGCAATGAGCCGTTCTTC. The full variable domain, completed using reference TRBV7-3 and TRBJ2-1, is GAGVSQTPSNKVTEKGKYVELRCDPISGHTALYWYRQSLGQGPEFLIYFQGTGAADDSGLPNDRFFAVRPEGSVSTLKIQRTERGDSAVYLCASSRGRDEGNEPFFGPGTRLTVL.

This clone was observed a single time. The conserved closing phenylalanine or tryptophan is absent in this CDR3, likely reflecting a read error. This rearrangement joins TRBV7-2 to TRBJ2-2; tentative D call: TRBD1 (6 bases). Trimming took off 2 bases at V and 10 bases at J, with 17 bases between the two ends. The CDR3 runs 15 residues. Germline values: CDR1 SGHTA, CDR2 FQGNSA. The CDR3 DNA is TGTGCCAGCAGCTTAATGGGTATGGGGGCCGTGGAGCTGTTTCTT. The encoded protein is CASSLMGMGAVELFL.

This clone was counted at least ten times. The chain couples TRBV12-3 or TRBV12-4 to TRBJ1-5; D remains unclear. The CDR3 is made up of 14 amino acids. V was pared by 3 bases and J by 6 bases, with 12 bases between. The CDR3 loop is CASSFVRLGQPQHF. The CDR3 DNA reads TGTGCCAGCAGTTTCGTCAGGCTGGGTCAGCCCCAGCATTTT.

By share, this clone ranks as medium-sized. J is TRBJ1-5 and V is TRBV20-1; D possibly corresponds to TRBD1 (6 bases). This CDR3 region has 16 residues. Trimming cost V 2 bases and J 5 bases, with 19 bases left between them. In germline, CDR1 is DFQATT, CDR2 SNEGSKA (reference sequence). The CDR3 region is CSARTPRAEGDQPQHF. CDR3 sequence (DNA): TGCAGTGCTAGAACCCCCAGGGCGGAGGGGGATCAGCCCCAGCATTTT.